One and the same sample provided the 30 T cell receptor beta chains below, sequenced in a study of T cell changes during pregnancy in multiple sclerosis. Assay used: immunoSEQ multiplex PCR; TCRdb lists only in-frame clones, some missing. Of roughly 87,000 clones in the sample, around 90% were seen once. Here the sequenced sample was PBMCs, taken in the first trimester of pregnancy. These receptors were obtained from a female donor in good health, serving as a control in a pregnancy study. Some clones in this sample may be carry-over from other donors' samples.

This clone came up a few times. The V call is TRBV10-1, the J call TRBJ1-1; D remains ambiguous. CDR3 size: 13 residues. Germline CDR1 reads WNHNN; CDR2 reads SYGVQD (reference sequence). The ends were cut back, 6 bases at V and 0 bases at J, with 8 bases in the middle. The CDR3 DNA is TGCGCCAGCAGCGCACAGCTGAACACTGAAGCTTTCTTT. As protein: CASSAQLNTEAFF.

This clone was observed once. This chain connects TRBV14 to TRBJ1-1; 8 bases are shared with TRBD1. Per the germline V gene, CDR1 is SGHDN and CDR2 is FVKESK. CDR3 size: 14 residues. J was trimmed by 3 bases and V by 3 bases; bases with no gene match: 3. The DNA for the CDR3 is TGTGCCAGCAGCCATGCACAGGGGGACACTGAAGCTTTCTTT. Protein product: CASSHAQGDTEAFF.

The chain recombines TRBV6-5 with TRBJ2-5; a weak D match, TRBD1 (5 bases). V was pared by 2 bases and J by 5 bases, with 15 bases between. The germline gives CDR1 MNHEY, CDR2 SVGAGI. The CDR3 runs 15 residues. The CDR3 loop reads CASSYLGREGETQYF. DNA for the CDR3: TGTGCCAGCAGTTACCTGGGCAGGGAAGGGGAGACCCAGTACTTC.

The rearrangement joins TRBV28 to TRBJ1-5; D is unresolved. The V gene lost 4 bases and the J gene lost 0 bases, with 4 bases spanning the gap. Germline V gene sequence: CDR1 MDHEN, CDR2 SYDVKM. The CDR3 is made up of 13 amino acids. CDR3 nucleotide sequence: TGTGCCAGCAGTTCAGATAGCAATCAGCCCCAGCATTTT. It yields the protein CASSSDSNQPQHF.

Written as DNA, the CDR3 is TGTGCCAGCTCAGATCGGACAGGAATGAACACTGAAGCTTTCTTT. Translated: CASSDRTGMNTEAFF. The V call is TRBV18, the J call TRBJ1-1, with TRBD1 matching 7 bases. The CDR3 is 15 residues long. Losses at the gene ends were 5 bases for V and 0 bases for J; bases not matched to a gene: 6. Germline V CDR1 and CDR2: KGHSH, LQKENI.

The rearrangement links TRBV5-4 to TRBJ1-5; a weak D match, TRBD1 (5 bases). Germline V CDR1 and CDR2: SGHNT, YYREEE (reference sequence). This CDR3 comprises 16 residues. V was pared by 2 bases and J by 3 bases, with 15 bases between. In DNA, the CDR3 is TGTGCCAGCAGCTTTGGCGGAGGGACTTACAATCAGCCCCAGCATTTT. It encodes CASSFGGGTYNQPQHF.

The chain is built from TRBV6-1 and TRBJ2-7; D unclear. The V gene's germline CDR1 is MNHNS and CDR2 SASEGT. The CDR3 has 15 amino acids. V was pared by 5 bases and J by 2 bases, with 16 bases between. CDR3 sequence: CASSLGSQKTYEQYF. In DNA, the CDR3 is TGTGCCAGCAGTCTTGGCTCGCAGAAGACCTACGAGCAGTACTTC.

The rearrangement links TRBV29-1 to TRBJ1-4; 8 positions match TRBD1. The CDR3 has 15 residues. Per the germline V gene, CDR1 is SQVTM and CDR2 is ANQGSEA. The V and J ends lost 0 bases and 8 bases, in that order; junction bases with no gene match: 8. The CDR3 coding sequence is TGCAGCGTTGAAGATATAGGTACAGGGGGGGAAAAACTGTTTTTT. Residues: CSVEDIGTGGEKLFF.

This clone was observed a single time. CDR3 region: CASVSSGRAMNTQYF. For the CDR3, the DNA is TGTGCCAGCGTTAGTAGCGGGAGGGCCATGAATACGCAGTATTTT. This sequence joins TRBV5-4 and TRBJ2-3; 11 positions agree with TRBD2. Germline-derived CDR1 and CDR2 are SGHNT and YYREEE (reference sequence). V trimming: 7 bases; J trimming: 7 bases; junction bases outside the gene matches: 11. The CDR3 has 15 amino acids.

The V call is TRBV7-2, the J call TRBJ2-5; no reliable D call. V was trimmed by 1 base and J by 4 bases, leaving 10 bases between them. Germline V gene data show CDR1 as SGHTA and CDR2 as FQGNSA. CDR3 length: 14 residues. As DNA, the CDR3 is TGTGCCAGCAGCTTAGTTCCGCTATCAGAGACCCAGTACTTC. This sequence encodes CASSLVPLSETQYF.

J is TRBJ1-5 and V is TRBV6-6; 9 bases fit TRBD1. V shed 6 bases and J 1 base; nucleotides not matched to a gene: 7. The CDR3 runs to 16 residues. CDR1 and CDR2 from the germline V gene are MNHNY and SVGAGI (reference sequence). The chain's CDR3 is CASRHRTGASNQPQHF. In DNA form, the CDR3 reads TGTGCCAGCAGGCATCGGACAGGGGCAAGCAATCAGCCCCAGCATTTT.

The chain recombines TRBV30 with TRBJ2-1, with 9 nucleotides matching TRBD2. The CDR3 is made up of 14 amino acids. Germline V lookup: CDR1 GTSNPN, CDR2 SVGIG (reference sequence). The CDR3 bases are TGTGCTGCTCGGGCGGGAGGGCCTGACAATGAGCAGTTCTTC. Residues: CAARAGGPDNEQFF.

This clone has a single count. The rearrangement uses TRBV27 and TRBJ1-4; the match to TRBD1 covers 10 bases. The CDR3 covers 18 residues. The germline V gene encodes CDR1 MNHEY and CDR2 SMNVEV (reference sequence). The trim removed 3 bases at V and 0 bases at J, leaving 7 bases unmatched. The CDR3 region is CASSFGDRGGSTNEKLFF. The CDR3 nucleotides read TGTGCCAGCAGTTTTGGGGACAGGGGCGGGTCAACTAATGAAAAACTGTTTTTT. Combining the CDR3 with reference TRBV27 and TRBJ1-4 gives the whole variable domain EAQVTQNPRYLITVTGKKLTVTCSQNMNHEYMSWYRQDPGLGLRQIYYSMNVEVTDKGDVPEGYKVSRKEKRNFPLILESPSPNQTSLYFCASSFGDRGGSTNEKLFFGSGTQLSVL.

The chain couples TRBV18 to TRBJ2-3, with 12 bases matching TRBD2. Germline V gives CDR1 KGHSH, CDR2 LQKENI. The V and J ends lost 6 bases and 4 bases, in that order; junction bases with no gene match: 5. This CDR3 contains 15 residues. Written as DNA, the CDR3 is TGTGCCAGCTCGCTAGCGGGAGGGCCGTCAGATACGCAGTATTTT. Translation gives CASSLAGGPSDTQYF.

The genes are TRBV6-5 and TRBJ1-2, with D tentatively TRBD1 (5 bases). V was pared by 0 bases and J by 2 bases, with 7 bases between. This CDR3 has 14 residues. In germline, CDR1 is MNHEY, CDR2 SVGAGI. CDR3 protein: CASSYSKGNYGYTF. CDR3 in DNA: TGTGCCAGCAGTTACTCGAAGGGGAACTATGGCTACACCTTC.

The CDR3 reads CASSSQAGPVTETQYF. In DNA, the CDR3 is TGCGCCAGCAGCTCCCAAGCGGGTCCCGTAACGGAGACCCAGTACTTC. This chain links TRBV5-1 with TRBJ2-5, with a tentative D call TRBD2 (6 bases). Between the trimmed V and J ends, which lost 3 bases and 5 bases, there was a span of 20 bases. The CDR3 is made up of 16 amino acids. From germline, CDR1 is SGHRS and CDR2 YFSETQ.

The rearrangement links TRBV14 to TRBJ2-7, with D hard to call. V lost 4 bases and J 4 bases, leaving 11 bases between the germline ends. This CDR3 is built from 13 residues. CDR1 is SGHDN and CDR2 is FVKESK in the germline V gene. CDR3 residues: CASSPSSTYEQYF. The CDR3 DNA sequence: TGTGCCAGCAGCCCCAGCTCGACTTACGAGCAGTACTTC.

The chain recombines TRBV29-1 with TRBJ2-7; the match to TRBD2 covers 7 bases. J gave up 2 bases and V 4 bases, and 5 bases lay outside the gene matches. Germline V gene data show CDR1 as SQVTM and CDR2 as ANQGSEA. CDR3 length equals 13 residues. CDR3 nucleotides: TGCAGCGTTGCGGCGGGGGATACCTACGAGCAGTACTTC. Protein product: CSVAAGDTYEQYF.

This chain uses TRBV4-3 with TRBJ2-1; 7 bases fit TRBD1. This CDR3 comprises 15 residues. The germline CDR1 and CDR2 sequences are LGHNA and YSLEER. J gave up 2 bases and V 1 base, and 2 bases lay outside the gene matches. CDR3 region: CASSQGTGAYNEQFF. CDR3 nucleotide sequence: TGCGCCAGCAGCCAAGGGACAGGCGCCTACAATGAGCAGTTCTTC.

This clone was picked up one time. The chain joins TRBV28 to TRBJ2-3; 13 nucleotides align to TRBD2. This CDR3 region has 17 residues. CDR1 and CDR2 (germline): MDHEN, SYDVKM. V lost 5 bases, J lost 9 bases, and 14 bases stayed unmatched. The CDR3 here is CASSNGTSGTRGGTQYF. CDR3 nucleotides: TGTGCCAGCAGTAACGGGACTAGCGGGACGCGAGGGGGGACGCAGTATTTT.

There are a few counts of this clone. The chain has TRBV29-1 and TRBJ1-5; D perhaps matches TRBD1 (6 bases). The V end was cut by 5 bases, the J end by 1 base, with 9 bases between. CDR1 and CDR2 (germline): SQVTM, ANQGSEA. The CDR3 contains 13 residues. The CDR3 DNA is TGCAGCGTTCGGACAGCAAGCAATCAGCCCCAGCATTTT. Translated, it gives CSVRTASNQPQHF.

The V and J genes are TRBV28 and TRBJ1-4; 7 bases map to TRBD1. The CDR3 extends over 16 amino acids. Germline trimming cut 5 bases from V and 3 bases from J; bases unmatched to any gene: 9. Germline CDR1 is MDHEN and CDR2 is SYDVKM. CDR3 in amino acids: CASSNSGTDPNEKLFF. The CDR3 region has the DNA TGTGCCAGCAGTAACTCAGGGACAGACCCTAATGAAAAACTGTTTTTT. Together with reference TRBV28 and TRBJ1-4, the CDR3 gives the full variable domain: DVKVTQSSRYLVKRTGEKVFLECVQDMDHENMFWYRQDPGLGLRLIYFSYDVKMKEKGDIPEGYSVSREKKERFSLILESASTNQTSMYLCASSNSGTDPNEKLFFGSGTQLSVL.

This sequence joins TRBV7-2 and TRBJ2-1, with 8 bases lining up with TRBD2. The ends lost 5 bases at V and 0 bases at J; junction bases unmatched: 3. The CDR3 contains 15 residues. Germline V gene data show CDR1 as SGHTA and CDR2 as FQGNSA. CDR3 sequence reads: CASSRGGSSYNEQFF. The CDR3 DNA reads as TGTGCCAGCAGCCGGGGGGGGAGCTCCTACAATGAGCAGTTCTTC.

This chain joins TRBV27 and TRBJ1-4; 10 positions match TRBD1. The V segment lost 8 bases and the J segment 7 bases; nucleotides outside the gene matches: 4. This CDR3 region has 13 residues. The germline V gene has CDR1 MNHEY and CDR2 SMNVEV (reference sequence). DNA for the CDR3: TGTGCCAGCTTCGACAGGGGGCGTGAAAAACTGTTTTTT. Its translation is CASFDRGREKLFF.

The chain carries TRBV12-5 and TRBJ2-2; 10 bases are a match to TRBD1. V trimming: 6 bases; J trimming: 7 bases; junction bases outside the gene matches: 11. Germline CDR1 is LGHNT and CDR2 is FRNRAP. The CDR3 runs 16 residues. CDR3 bases: TGTGCTAGTGGCGCCACAAGACAGGGGGCTAACGGGGAGCTGTTTTTT. Residues: CASGATRQGANGELFF.

The V gene is TRBV28, the J gene TRBJ2-2; D is unclear. This CDR3 has 13 amino acids. The V and J ends lost 4 bases and 4 bases respectively, with 7 bases between them. Per germline, CDR1 MDHEN and CDR2 SYDVKM. The CDR3, as DNA: TGTGCCAGCAGTTCCGGTAGCACCGGGGAGCTGTTTTTT. Translating it yields CASSSGSTGELFF.

J is TRBJ2-5 and V is TRBV6-1; 12 bases are shared with TRBD2. With 7 bases clipped from V and 4 bases from J, the junction kept 7 bases outside the gene matches. This CDR3 comprises 15 residues. In germline, CDR1 is MNHNS, CDR2 SASEGT. CDR3 DNA: TGTGCCAGCAACCCTCTAGCGGGGGGGCCAGAGACCCAGTACTTC. Its protein is CASNPLAGGPETQYF.

The chain is built from TRBV19 and TRBJ1-1; no reliable D call. CDR3 size: 12 residues. Germline V gene sequence: CDR1 LNHDA, CDR2 SQIVND (reference sequence). V was pared by 3 bases and J by 4 bases, with 6 bases between. The CDR3 sequence is CASSITGTEAFF. The CDR3 nucleotides read TGTGCCAGTAGTATTACCGGCACTGAAGCTTTCTTT.

The V and J genes are TRBV11-3 and TRBJ1-5; TRBD1 aligns across 10 bases. Germline CDR1 reads SGHNT; CDR2 reads YENEEA. This CDR3 contains 17 residues. The junction had 11 bases not matched to a gene; V was cut back by 5 bases and J by 4 bases. The CDR3 protein is CASSARDRGLLNQPQHF. The CDR3 DNA sequence: TGTGCCAGCAGCGCCCGGGACAGGGGCCTTCTTAATCAGCCCCAGCATTTT. The full variable domain, rest sourced from reference TRBV11-3 and TRBJ1-5, is EAGVVQSPRYKIIEKKQPVAFWCNPISGHNTLYWYLQNLGQGPELLIRYENEEAVDDSQLPKDRFSAERLKGVDSTLKIQPAELGDSAVYLCASSARDRGLLNQPQHFGDGTRLSIL.

This clone was counted only a few times. The chain has TRBV4-1 and TRBJ1-5, with TRBD1 as a possible D gene (5 bases). With 4 bases removed from V and 3 bases from J, the gap between germline ends came to 10 bases. This CDR3 is 14 amino acids long. Germline-derived CDR1 and CDR2 are MGHRA and YSYEKL. The CDR3: CASSPTAVNQPQHF. The DNA of the CDR3 is TGCGCCAGCAGCCCGACAGCCGTCAATCAGCCCCAGCATTTT.